One TCR beta chain is described in this entry. Its target is not known. Construction of TCR beta libraries relied on iRepertoire HTBI primers and on Arm-PCR targeting CDR3 regions. Each CDR3 protein is one row after TCRdb ran MiXCR on the multiplex PCR reads. The profile covers 240,000 or so distinct CDR3 sequences, with 20% to 25% appearing a single time and approximately 14% taken by the ten largest. Per germline, CDR1 MGHDK and CDR2 SYGVNS. The CDR3 runs 15 residues. Trimming pared 5 bases from V and 0 bases from J, leaving 13 bases between. This sample stems from a study of regulatory T cells in long-lasting Graves disease. The time point was: newly diagnosed GD, antithyroid drugs for less than 3 months. Following extraction of RNA from PBMCs, that RNA was used to make the TCR library. Enrollment of patients was through an endocrinology department in Xi'an, China. Study-level points and caveats: Persistent patients had more shared public clonotypes (around 3,000) than new patients (about 870). With persistent disease, TRBV28, TRBJ1-2 and TRBJ2-5 were the favored segments. Accuracy may have suffered from the small sample size.

Here the sequenced sample was peripheral blood mononuclear cells (PBMCs), taken at new diagnosis, from a patient treated with antithyroid drugs. This clonotype was sampled from a female donor with Graves disease. The chain uses TRBV25-1 and TRBJ1-2; D is undetermined. The CDR3 reads CASSSRTKSNYGYTF. In nucleotides, the CDR3 is TGTGCCAGCAGTTCAAGGACGAAGTCTAACTATGGCTACACCTTC.